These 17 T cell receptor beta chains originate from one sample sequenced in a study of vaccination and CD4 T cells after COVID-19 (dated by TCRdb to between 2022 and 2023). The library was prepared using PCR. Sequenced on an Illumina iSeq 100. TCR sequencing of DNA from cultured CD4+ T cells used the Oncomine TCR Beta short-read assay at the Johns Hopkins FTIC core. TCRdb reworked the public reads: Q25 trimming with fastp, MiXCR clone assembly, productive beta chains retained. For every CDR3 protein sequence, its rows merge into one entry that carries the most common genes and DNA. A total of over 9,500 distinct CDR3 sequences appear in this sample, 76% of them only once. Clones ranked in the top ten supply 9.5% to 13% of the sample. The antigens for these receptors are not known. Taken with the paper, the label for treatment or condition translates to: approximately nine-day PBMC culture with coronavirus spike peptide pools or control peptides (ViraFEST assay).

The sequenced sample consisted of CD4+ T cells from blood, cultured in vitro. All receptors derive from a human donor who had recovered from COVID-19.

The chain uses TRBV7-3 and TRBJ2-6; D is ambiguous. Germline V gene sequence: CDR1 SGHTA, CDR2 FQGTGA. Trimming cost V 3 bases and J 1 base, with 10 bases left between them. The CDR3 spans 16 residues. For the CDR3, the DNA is TGTGCCAGCAGCTTGGGCTTAGGGTCTGGGGCCAACGTCCTGACTTTC. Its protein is CASSLGLGSGANVLTF.

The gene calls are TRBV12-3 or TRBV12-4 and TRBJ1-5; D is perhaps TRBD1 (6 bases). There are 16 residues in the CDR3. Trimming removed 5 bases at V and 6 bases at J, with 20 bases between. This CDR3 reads CASSPPRGASSQPQHF. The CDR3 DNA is TGTGCCAGCAGTCCCCCCCGGGGGGCTTCGAGTCAGCCCCAGCATTTT.

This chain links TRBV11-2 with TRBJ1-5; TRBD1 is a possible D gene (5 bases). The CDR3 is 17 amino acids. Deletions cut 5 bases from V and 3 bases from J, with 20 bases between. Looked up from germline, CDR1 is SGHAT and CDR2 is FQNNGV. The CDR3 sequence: CASSLGGARGVNQPQHF. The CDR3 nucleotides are TGTGCCAGCAGCCTGGGGGGAGCCCGCGGTGTCAATCAGCCCCAGCATTTT.

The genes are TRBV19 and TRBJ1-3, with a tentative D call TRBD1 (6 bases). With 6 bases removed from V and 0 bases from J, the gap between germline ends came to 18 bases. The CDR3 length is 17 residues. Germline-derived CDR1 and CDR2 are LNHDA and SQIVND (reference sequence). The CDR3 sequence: CASRRSGEGNSGNTIYF. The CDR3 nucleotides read TGTGCCAGTAGGCGTTCAGGGGAGGGTAACTCTGGAAACACCATATATTTT.

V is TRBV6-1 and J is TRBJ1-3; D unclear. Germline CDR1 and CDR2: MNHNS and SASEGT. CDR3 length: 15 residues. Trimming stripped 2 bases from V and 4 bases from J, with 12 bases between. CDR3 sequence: CASSEYPGSGNTIYF. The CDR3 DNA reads TGTGCCAGCAGTGAATACCCAGGCTCCGGAAACACCATATATTTT.

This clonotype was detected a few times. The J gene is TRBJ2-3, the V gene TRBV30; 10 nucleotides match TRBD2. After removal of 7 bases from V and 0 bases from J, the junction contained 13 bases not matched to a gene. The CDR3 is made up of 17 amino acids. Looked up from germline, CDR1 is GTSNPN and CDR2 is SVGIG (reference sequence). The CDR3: CASKLAGVPLSTDTQYF. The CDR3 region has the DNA TGTGCCTCCAAGCTAGCGGGAGTCCCCCTTAGCACAGATACGCAGTATTTT.

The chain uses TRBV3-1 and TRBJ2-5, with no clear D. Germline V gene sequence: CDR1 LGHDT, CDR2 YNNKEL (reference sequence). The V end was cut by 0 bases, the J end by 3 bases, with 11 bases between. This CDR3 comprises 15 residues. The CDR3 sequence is CASSQEVRVEETQYF. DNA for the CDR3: TGTGCCAGCAGCCAAGAAGTTAGGGTTGAAGAGACCCAGTACTTC.

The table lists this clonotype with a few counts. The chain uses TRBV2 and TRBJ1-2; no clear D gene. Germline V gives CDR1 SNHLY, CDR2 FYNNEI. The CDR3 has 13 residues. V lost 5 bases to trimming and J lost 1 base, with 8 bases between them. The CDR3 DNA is TGTGCCAGCAGTTACACCTTTAACTATGGCTACACCTTC. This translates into CASSYTFNYGYTF.

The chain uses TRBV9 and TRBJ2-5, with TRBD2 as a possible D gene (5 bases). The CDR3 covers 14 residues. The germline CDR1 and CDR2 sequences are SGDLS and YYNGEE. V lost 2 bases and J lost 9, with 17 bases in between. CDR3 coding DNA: TGTGCCAGCAGCGTTTTCTTGGACCCGAGGGCCCAGTACTTC. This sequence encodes CASSVFLDPRAQYF.

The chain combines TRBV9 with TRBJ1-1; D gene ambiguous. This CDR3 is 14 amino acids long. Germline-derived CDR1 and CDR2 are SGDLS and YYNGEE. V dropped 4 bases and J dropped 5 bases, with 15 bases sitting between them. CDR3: CASSPRKEGTEAFF. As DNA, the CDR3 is TGTGCCAGCAGCCCCCGGAAGGAGGGAACTGAAGCTTTCTTT.

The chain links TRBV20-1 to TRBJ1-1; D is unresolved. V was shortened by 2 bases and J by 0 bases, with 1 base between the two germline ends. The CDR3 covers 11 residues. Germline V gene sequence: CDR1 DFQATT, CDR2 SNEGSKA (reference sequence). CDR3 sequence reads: CSARLNTEAFF. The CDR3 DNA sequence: TGCAGTGCTAGACTGAACACTGAAGCTTTCTTT.

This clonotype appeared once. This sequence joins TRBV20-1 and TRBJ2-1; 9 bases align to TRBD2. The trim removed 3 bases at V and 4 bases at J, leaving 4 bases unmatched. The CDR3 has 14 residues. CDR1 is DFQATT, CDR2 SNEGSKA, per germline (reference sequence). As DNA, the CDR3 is TGCAGTGCTAGTACGGCGGGAGGGTACAATGAGCAGTTCTTC. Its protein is CSASTAGGYNEQFF.

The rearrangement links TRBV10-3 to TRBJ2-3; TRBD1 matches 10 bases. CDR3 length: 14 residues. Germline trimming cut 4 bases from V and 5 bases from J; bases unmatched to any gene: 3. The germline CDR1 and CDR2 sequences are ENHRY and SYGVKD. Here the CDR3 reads CAISGQGARDTQYF. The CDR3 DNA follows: TGTGCCATCAGTGGACAGGGGGCTAGAGATACGCAGTATTTT.

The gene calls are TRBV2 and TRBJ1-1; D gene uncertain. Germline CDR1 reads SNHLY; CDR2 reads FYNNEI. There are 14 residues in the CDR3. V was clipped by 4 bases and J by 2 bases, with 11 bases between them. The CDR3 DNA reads TGTGCCAGCAGTGGCCGTTCAGGAAACACTGAAGCTTTCTTT. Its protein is CASSGRSGNTEAFF.

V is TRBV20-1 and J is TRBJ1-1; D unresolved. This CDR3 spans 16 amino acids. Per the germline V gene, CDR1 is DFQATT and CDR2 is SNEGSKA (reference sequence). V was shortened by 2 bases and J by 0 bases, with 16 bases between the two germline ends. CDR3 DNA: TGCAGTGCTAGATCCCTTAGCCAACAAATGAACACTGAAGCTTTCTTT. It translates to CSARSLSQQMNTEAFF.

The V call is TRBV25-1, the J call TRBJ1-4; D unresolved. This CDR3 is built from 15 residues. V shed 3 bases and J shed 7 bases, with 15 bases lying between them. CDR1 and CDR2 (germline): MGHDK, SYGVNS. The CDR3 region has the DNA TGTGCCAGCAGTGACCCGGATCGTCGAGTTGAAAAACTGTTTTTT. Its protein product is CASSDPDRRVEKLFF.

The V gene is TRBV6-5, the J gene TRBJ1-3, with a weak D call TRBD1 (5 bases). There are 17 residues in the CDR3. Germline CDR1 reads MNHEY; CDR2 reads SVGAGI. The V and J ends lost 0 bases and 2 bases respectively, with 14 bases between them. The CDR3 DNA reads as TGTGCCAGCAGTTACTCGAATGGAGGGGCCACTGGAAACACCATATATTTT. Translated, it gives CASSYSNGGATGNTIYF.